The 23 T cell receptor beta chains presented below share a single source sample, sequenced in a study of blood T cell repertoires in COVID-19. The protocol was immunoSEQ multiplex PCR, while the TCRdb copy is restricted to in-frame clones and leaves out a portion. The sample contains around 260,000 clones, roughly 89% of which appear only once. Sequencing input: peripheral blood. The receptor set was obtained from a woman aged 25 to 45 with active or convalescent COVID-19.

The chain carries TRBV10-3 and TRBJ2-3, with 10 bases fitting TRBD2. The CDR3 is 15 amino acids. Trimming took 5 bases from V and 0 from J; bases not matched to a gene: 2. Germline V gene data show CDR1 as ENHRY and CDR2 as SYGVKD. In DNA form, the CDR3 reads TGTGCCATCAGTAGGACTAGCGGTAGCACAGATACGCAGTATTTT. Amino acid sequence: CAISRTSGSTDTQYF.

V is TRBV14 and J is TRBJ1-3; D remains unclear. V lost 0 bases to trimming and J lost 0 bases, with 6 bases between them. CDR3 size: 15 residues. Germline CDR1 and CDR2: SGHDN and FVKESK. In DNA, the CDR3 is TGTGCCAGCAGCCAAGATGCAGACTCTGGAAACACCATATATTTT. As protein: CASSQDADSGNTIYF.

The chain has TRBV28 and TRBJ2-7, with 10 bases fitting TRBD1. The J segment lost 2 bases and the V segment lost 7 bases, leaving 11 bases of the junction unmatched. The CDR3 is 16 amino acids. Germline values: CDR1 MDHEN, CDR2 SYDVKM. CDR3 sequence (DNA): TGTGCCAGCATATCCGGGGGACAGGGGAATCCCTACGAGCAGTACTTC. As protein: CASISGGQGNPYEQYF.

The V call is TRBV7-2, the J call TRBJ2-2; 9 bases are a match to TRBD2. Germline CDR1 reads SGHTA; CDR2 reads FQGNSA. Unmatched junction bases numbered 13, after V lost 1 base and J lost 4 bases. There are 19 residues in the CDR3. The chain's CDR3 is CASSLDGLAGAGGTGELFF. CDR3 sequence (DNA): TGTGCCAGCAGCTTAGACGGGTTAGCGGGGGCCGGCGGCACCGGGGAGCTGTTTTTT.

This clone was seen only a few times. This chain uses TRBV10-2 with TRBJ2-7; D possibly corresponds to TRBD1 (6 bases). Germline lookup yields CDR1 WSHSY and CDR2 SAAADI. The CDR3 loop spans 15 amino acids. Trimming removed 5 bases at V and 0 bases at J, with 14 bases between. This CDR3 is CASSRTADSSYEQYF. The DNA of the CDR3 is TGCGCCAGCAGTCGGACAGCGGATAGCTCCTACGAGCAGTACTTC.

The V and J genes are TRBV20-1 and TRBJ2-7; D ambiguous. Per the germline V gene, CDR1 is DFQATT and CDR2 is SNEGSKA (reference sequence). This CDR3 spans 11 amino acids. V lost 1 base and J 3 bases, leaving 4 bases between the germline ends. This CDR3 reads CSARAHYEQYF. CDR3 DNA: TGCAGTGCTAGAGCCCACTACGAGCAGTACTTC.

This chain uses TRBV6-6 with TRBJ1-4, with D possibly being TRBD1 (6 bases). The V gene's germline CDR1 is MNHNY and CDR2 SVGAGI (reference sequence). The V end lost 0 bases, the J end lost 5 bases, and 10 bases lay between the germline ends. The CDR3 extends over 15 amino acids. The CDR3 sequence: CASSYSGQINEKLFF. CDR3 nucleotides: TGTGCCAGCAGTTACTCAGGACAGATAAATGAAAAACTGTTTTTT.

This clone was observed once. V is TRBV6-4 and J is TRBJ1-1; D is possibly TRBD1 (5 bases). Germline V lookup: CDR1 MRHNA, CDR2 SNTAGT. V dropped 3 bases and J dropped 5 bases, with 10 bases sitting between them. The CDR3 length is 13 residues. The CDR3 loop reads CASSEREGTEAFF. The CDR3 coding sequence is TGTGCCAGCAGTGAGAGGGAGGGGACTGAAGCTTTCTTT.

V is TRBV6-5 and J is TRBJ1-2; TRBD1 matches 9 bases. This CDR3 spans 15 amino acids. Trimming took 6 bases from V and 8 from J; bases not matched to a gene: 13. Looked up from germline, CDR1 is MNHEY and CDR2 is SVGAGI. The CDR3 protein is CASSLKTGGSGGYTF. CDR3 DNA: TGTGCCAGCAGCCTCAAGACAGGGGGGAGCGGCGGCTACACCTTC.

The J gene is TRBJ2-3, the V gene TRBV7-3; 9 bases are a match to TRBD2. The CDR3 is made up of 15 amino acids. The germline V gene has CDR1 SGHTA and CDR2 FQGTGA. V lost 4 bases, J lost 12 bases, and 14 bases stayed unmatched. Written as DNA, the CDR3 is TGTGCCAGCAGCTCCTCAGGGAGCGGGGGGTTAACTCAGTATTTT. Residues: CASSSSGSGGLTQYF.

This clone was detected only once. The chain employs TRBV7-2 and TRBJ2-5; D may be TRBD2 (5 bases). Trimming took off 6 bases at V and 7 bases at J, with 9 bases between the two ends. Per the germline V gene, CDR1 is SGHTA and CDR2 is FQGNSA. The CDR3 is 11 residues long. CDR3 sequence: CASSLGGTQYF. DNA of the CDR3: TGTGCCAGCAGTCTTGGAGGGACCCAGTACTTC.

V is TRBV4-2 and J is TRBJ1-5; D is uncertain. Looked up from germline, CDR1 is LGHNA and CDR2 is YNFKEQ. The V end was cut by 0 bases, the J end by 5 bases, with 14 bases between. The CDR3 extends over 16 amino acids. The DNA for the CDR3 is TGTGCCAGCAGCCAAGATCCGGCGGCAGAGTATCAGCCCCAGCATTTT. As protein: CASSQDPAAEYQPQHF.

This chain uses TRBV18 with TRBJ2-6; 14 bases map to TRBD2. The CDR3 runs to 20 residues. In germline, CDR1 is KGHSH, CDR2 LQKENI. With 2 bases clipped from V and 0 bases from J, the junction kept 6 bases outside the gene matches. The CDR3 sequence is CASSPTGTSGGSSGANVLTF. The DNA of the CDR3 is TGTGCCAGCTCACCAACCGGGACTAGCGGGGGAAGCTCTGGGGCCAACGTCCTGACTTTC.

This chain links TRBV19 with TRBJ1-2, with 7 bases identical to TRBD1. This CDR3 has 16 amino acids. CDR1 LNHDA and CDR2 SQIVND come from the germline V gene (reference sequence). V trimming: 4 bases; J trimming: 0 bases; junction bases outside the gene matches: 8. CDR3 loop: CASSSTGTATNYGYTF. For the CDR3, the DNA is TGTGCCAGTAGTAGCACCGGGACAGCTACTAACTATGGCTACACCTTC. The complete variable domain, with remaining parts taken from reference TRBV19 and TRBJ1-2, reads DGGITQSPKYLFRKEGQNVTLSCEQNLNHDAMYWYRQDPGQGLRLIYYSQIVNDFQKGDIAEGYSVSREKKESFPLTVTSAQKNPTAFYLCASSSTGTATNYGYTFGSGTRLTVV.

The CDR3, as DNA: TGTGCCAGCAATGAGGCAGGGGGCAGACAGCCCCAGCATTTT. It specifies CASNEAGGRQPQHF. The chain joins TRBV28 to TRBJ1-5; TRBD1 agrees at 8 bases. V dropped 7 bases and J dropped 7; count of bases not matched to a gene: 9. The V gene's germline CDR1 is MDHEN and CDR2 SYDVKM. The CDR3 has 14 residues.

V gene TRBV3-1 (or the pseudogene TRBV3-2) combines with J gene TRBJ2-7; 8 positions agree with TRBD2. The CDR3 has 12 residues. V lost 4 bases and J lost 7; bases outside the gene matches: 3. The germline V gene encodes CDR1 LGHDT and CDR2 YNNKEL (reference sequence). Here the CDR3 reads CASSLRGGEQYF. The CDR3 DNA is TGTGCCAGCAGCCTCCGGGGGGGGGAGCAGTACTTC.

J is TRBJ1-4 and V is TRBV5-5; 8 bases fit TRBD1. V lost 4 bases and J lost 7; bases outside the gene matches: 9. CDR3 length equals 15 residues. In germline, CDR1 is SGHKS, CDR2 YYEKEE (reference sequence). The CDR3 nucleotides are TGTGCCAGCAGCCCGAGGACAGGGATGGGTGAAAAACTGTTTTTT. Translated: CASSPRTGMGEKLFF.

V gene TRBV5-1 combines with J gene TRBJ1-1; 7 bases align to TRBD1. Looked up from germline, CDR1 is SGHRS and CDR2 is YFSETQ. There are 15 residues in the CDR3. Trimming at V came to 4 bases and at J to 4 bases, leaving 10 bases not matched to a gene. As DNA, the CDR3 is TGCGCCAGCAGCGATAATCAGGGGGAAGTCACTGAAGCTTTCTTT. Translation gives CASSDNQGEVTEAFF.

CDR3: CSVLDTVNYGYTF. CDR3 DNA: TGCAGCGTTCTGGACACGGTTAACTATGGCTACACCTTC. The rearrangement joins TRBV29-1 to TRBJ1-2; D is perhaps TRBD1 (5 bases). V shed 5 bases and J shed 1 base, with 11 bases lying between them. The CDR3 loop spans 13 amino acids. Looked up from germline, CDR1 is SQVTM and CDR2 is ANQGSEA.

The V call is TRBV5-1, the J call TRBJ1-1; D not resolved. The CDR3 runs 14 residues. Deletions cut 4 bases from V and 1 base from J, with 11 bases between. Germline assignment: CDR1 SGHRS and CDR2 YFSETQ. The CDR3: CASSPRSGNTEAFF. The DNA for the CDR3 is TGCGCCAGCAGCCCTCGGTCGGGGAACACTGAAGCTTTCTTT.

The chain has TRBV15 and TRBJ2-5; tentatively, D is TRBD1 (7 bases). V was cut by 1 base and J by 3 bases, with 18 bases left in between. CDR1 and CDR2 from the germline V gene are LNHNV and YYDKDF (reference sequence). The length of the CDR3 is 17 residues. The CDR3 bases are TGTGCCACCAGCAGAGTGAAGGGGCAGGGGGGAAAAGAGACCCAGTACTTC. Translation gives CATSRVKGQGGKETQYF.

The rearrangement uses TRBV7-9 and TRBJ1-4; 7 bases fit TRBD1. CDR3 length: 16 residues. After removal of 0 bases from V and 5 bases from J, the junction contained 6 bases not matched to a gene. Germline V gives CDR1 SEHNR, CDR2 FQNEAQ (reference sequence). DNA for the CDR3: TGTGCCAGCAGCTTAGCGCTTGGGACAGAGAATGAAAAACTGTTTTTT. This codes for CASSLALGTENEKLFF.

This chain joins TRBV19 and TRBJ1-1; D perhaps matches TRBD1 (5 bases). Trimming removed 5 bases at V and 1 base at J, with 11 bases between. Per germline, CDR1 LNHDA and CDR2 SQIVND (reference sequence). The CDR3 has 14 amino acids. In DNA form, the CDR3 reads TGTGCCAGTAGTCCGACAGCAAGGAACACTGAAGCTTTCTTT. This codes for CASSPTARNTEAFF.